These 8 T cell receptor beta chains originate from one sample sequenced in a study of CD8 T cells in ankylosing spondylitis. Study-level results: Seemingly distinctive of ankylosing spondylitis blood was a TCR beta motif formed by eight highly homologous variants.

These receptors' targets are unknown. TCRdb re-called the 5' RACE reads with MiXCR, one entry per CDR3 protein. The table includes approximately 540,000 distinct CDR3 sequences, roughly 13% detected once. The sequenced sample consisted of blood, either unsorted or a sorted T cell fraction (not recorded which). The receptors originated from a male donor with ankylosing spondylitis.

This clonotype has just a few counts. This chain connects TRBV27 to TRBJ1-2; the D gene is possibly TRBD1 (5 bases). Germline V CDR1 and CDR2: MNHEY, SMNVEV (reference sequence). The V and J ends lost 5 bases and 8 bases respectively, with 18 bases between them. This CDR3 contains 14 residues. For the CDR3, the DNA is TGTGCCAGCAGTCGATATAGAGGGGCTCAAGGCTACACCTTC. This gives the protein CASSRYRGAQGYTF.

This sequence joins TRBV2 and TRBJ2-3; no reliable D call. The CDR3 extends over 15 amino acids. The germline V and J ends were trimmed by 1 base and 0 bases, with 8 bases remaining between them. CDR1 SNHLY and CDR2 FYNNEI come from the germline V gene. In DNA form, the CDR3 reads TGTGCCAGCAGTGAAGTCGGAACTAGCACAGATACGCAGTATTTT. As protein: CASSEVGTSTDTQYF.

This clonotype showed up just a few times. V is TRBV5-1 and J is TRBJ1-1; D unclear. The CDR3 runs to 13 residues. CDR1 is SGHRS and CDR2 is YFSETQ in the germline V gene. Trimming took off 4 bases at V and 1 base at J, with 8 bases between the two ends. CDR3 DNA sequence: TGCGCCAGCAGCGAGGGTTCGAACACTGAAGCTTTCTTT. This codes for CASSEGSNTEAFF.

The table lists this clonotype with many counts. V gene TRBV11-2 combines with J gene TRBJ2-3, with TRBD2 as a possible D gene (6 bases). The CDR3 covers 15 residues. The germline V and J ends were trimmed by 3 bases and 0 bases, with 10 bases remaining between them. Germline V gene sequence: CDR1 SGHAT, CDR2 FQNNGV. Written as DNA, the CDR3 is TGTGCCAGCAGCTTGCGCGGGGTTAGCACAGATACGCAGTATTTT. It translates to CASSLRGVSTDTQYF.

The chain recombines TRBV6-5 with TRBJ2-2, with a possible D match to TRBD2 (6 bases). Trimming stripped 7 bases from V and 12 bases from J, with 27 bases between. Germline V CDR1 and CDR2: MNHEY, SVGAGI. This CDR3 has 16 amino acids. CDR3 in amino acids: CASIKGQLRAGSKLFF. The DNA of the CDR3 is TGTGCCAGCATTAAGGGTCAGCTAAGGGCGGGGTCGAAGCTGTTTTTT.

This clonotype was seen a handful of times. The CDR3 DNA reads TGTGCCAGCAGCTCCCAACAGGGATACGAGCAGTACGTC. It encodes CASSSQQGYEQYV. The rearrangement joins TRBV11-2 to TRBJ2-7; D is possibly TRBD1 (6 bases). The CDR3 contains 13 residues. V was trimmed by 4 bases and J by 4 bases, leaving 11 bases between them. Germline values: CDR1 SGHAT, CDR2 FQNNGV.

This clonotype showed up just a few times. The rearrangement links TRBV20-1 to TRBJ2-4; either TRBD1 or TRBD2 may fit D (6 bases each). CDR1 is DFQATT and CDR2 is SNEGSKA in the germline V gene (reference sequence). The CDR3 covers 15 residues. V gave up 5 bases and J gave up 7 bases, with 21 bases separating them. CDR3 DNA: TGCAGTGCTGGCAGGGGAGGACAGATGAATAACATTCAGTACTTC. Amino acids: CSAGRGGQMNNIQYF.

This sequence joins TRBV6-1 and TRBJ1-2, with a weak D call TRBD1 (5 bases). Germline CDR1 reads MNHNS; CDR2 reads SASEGT. The CDR3 is made up of 14 amino acids. V was pared by 4 bases and J by 4 bases, with 13 bases between. The CDR3 is CASSVSDTIYGYTF. As DNA, the CDR3 is TGTGCCAGCAGTGTTTCGGACACGATCTATGGCTACACCTTC.